This entry lists 29 T cell receptor beta chains sequenced from one sample in a study of healthy donors' naive CD4 and CD8 T cells. Each TCR library used around 540 ng of total RNA and a linear amplification protocol. Using its own MiXCR run on the reads, TCRdb lists one record per CDR3 protein. The sample has approximately 180,000 distinct CDR3 sequences, 65% to 75% seen once; the top ten hold about 2.3%. What was sequenced was naive CD4+ and CD8+ T cells sorted from blood, pooled from several donors. The receptor set was obtained from a pool of human donors in good health; the sample pools cells from several healthy donors.

The gene calls are TRBV29-1 and TRBJ1-5; D not certain. The CDR3 consists of 12 residues. Germline lookup yields CDR1 SQVTM and CDR2 ANQGSEA. The V end was cut by 4 bases, the J end by 5 bases, with 9 bases between. For the CDR3, the DNA is TGCAGCGTTGGAATGAGGGATCAGCCCCAGCATTTT. Its translation is CSVGMRDQPQHF.

This chain joins TRBV19 and TRBJ2-7; perhaps TRBD1 as D (5 bases). The V end lost 5 bases, the J end lost 3 bases, and 14 bases lay between the germline ends. The V gene's germline CDR1 is LNHDA and CDR2 SQIVND (reference sequence). The CDR3 runs 14 residues. The CDR3 bases are TGTGCCAGTAGTTCTCCAGGGAAGAGCTACGAGCAGTACTTC. Encoded protein: CASSSPGKSYEQYF.

V and J are TRBV19 and TRBJ2-3; tentative D call: TRBD2 (5 bases). Germline assignment: CDR1 LNHDA and CDR2 SQIVND (reference sequence). Trimming removed 2 bases from V and 5 bases from J, with 17 bases in between. CDR3 length: 16 amino acids. The DNA for the CDR3 is TGTGCCAGTAGTATAATGTCGACCGTGGCGGGAGATACGCAGTATTTT. Translating gives CASSIMSTVAGDTQYF. Looking up the rest from reference TRBV19 and TRBJ2-3 gives the full variable domain: DGGITQSPKYLFRKEGQNVTLSCEQNLNHDAMYWYRQDPGQGLRLIYYSQIVNDFQKGDIAEGYSVSREKKESFPLTVTSAQKNPTAFYLCASSIMSTVAGDTQYFGPGTRLTVL.

The J gene is TRBJ1-5, the V gene TRBV5-5; D remains ambiguous. Trimming cost V 4 bases and J 4 bases, with 12 bases left between them. Germline-derived CDR1 and CDR2 are SGHKS and YYEKEE (reference sequence). The CDR3 consists of 14 residues. CDR3 in DNA: TGTGCCAGCAGCCCCGAGGGAGGGAATCAGCCCCAGCATTTT. As protein: CASSPEGGNQPQHF.

The V call is TRBV18, the J call TRBJ1-5, with unresolved D. This CDR3 is 13 amino acids long. Looked up from germline, CDR1 is KGHSH and CDR2 is LQKENI. Deletions cut 8 bases from V and 8 bases from J, with 16 bases between. This CDR3 reads CASTGGLAEPQHF. The DNA of the CDR3 is TGTGCCAGCACCGGAGGGCTTGCGGAGCCCCAGCATTTT.

J is TRBJ2-1 and V is TRBV29-1, with TRBD2 as a possible D gene (6 bases). The CDR3 runs 17 residues. Germline V lookup: CDR1 SQVTM, CDR2 ANQGSEA. Trimming pared 2 bases from V and 0 bases from J, leaving 17 bases between. The CDR3 reads CSVEKVLARSSYNEQFF. For the CDR3, the DNA is TGCAGCGTTGAAAAGGTCCTAGCGCGAAGCTCCTACAATGAGCAGTTCTTC.

V and J are TRBV19 and TRBJ2-7; TRBD2 is a possible D gene (6 bases). The CDR3 runs to 13 residues. The V end lost 0 bases, the J end lost 4 bases, and 7 bases lay between the germline ends. CDR1 LNHDA and CDR2 SQIVND come from the germline V gene (reference sequence). CDR3 bases: TGTGCCAGTAGTATAGATCGGGGGTACGAGCAGTACTTC. It specifies CASSIDRGYEQYF.

The chain is built from TRBV11-1 and TRBJ1-2; D not certain. The germline V gene encodes CDR1 SGHAT and CDR2 FQDESV (reference sequence). This CDR3 spans 15 amino acids. Trimming stripped 1 base from V and 4 bases from J, with 13 bases between. DNA for the CDR3: TGTGCCAGCAGCTTAGGCACGGGATCCTCCTATGGCTACACCTTC. Residues: CASSLGTGSSYGYTF.

This clonotype appeared a single time. The rearrangement joins TRBV29-1 to TRBJ2-1, with D maybe TRBD2 (6 bases). The CDR3 contains 16 residues. Germline CDR1 is SQVTM and CDR2 is ANQGSEA. In DNA form, the CDR3 reads TGCAGTGCTAAAAGGACCGGGAGCCGAATATACAATGAGCAGTTCTTC. Amino acids: CSAKRTGSRIYNEQFF.

The chain employs TRBV4-3 and TRBJ2-7; D is undetermined. V lost 0 bases, J lost 3 bases, and 15 bases lay in between. The germline V gene encodes CDR1 LGHNA and CDR2 YSLEER. This CDR3 is 16 amino acids long. CDR3 amino acids: CASSQDKPTFGYEQYF. Written as DNA, the CDR3 is TGCGCCAGCAGCCAAGACAAACCGACATTTGGCTACGAGCAGTACTTC.

This sequence joins TRBV29-1 and TRBJ2-5; D gene unclear. Germline CDR1 reads SQVTM; CDR2 reads ANQGSEA. V lost 6 bases to trimming and J lost 5 bases, with 10 bases between them. This CDR3 has 11 amino acids. The CDR3 sequence: CSVVDWETQYF. CDR3 bases: TGCAGCGTCGTTGATTGGGAGACCCAGTACTTC.

This chain links TRBV29-1 with TRBJ2-4; D gene unclear. Germline lookup yields CDR1 SQVTM and CDR2 ANQGSEA. This CDR3 is built from 12 residues. Trimming pared 1 base from V and 7 bases from J, leaving 8 bases between. The CDR3 sequence is CSVEVLTNIQYF. The CDR3 DNA sequence: TGCAGCGTTGAAGTACTTACTAACATTCAGTACTTC.

The V call is TRBV5-5, the J call TRBJ2-7, with 9 bases fitting TRBD2. There are 15 residues in the CDR3. Germline-derived CDR1 and CDR2 are SGHKS and YYEKEE (reference sequence). The J segment lost 0 bases and the V segment lost 4 bases, leaving 5 bases of the junction unmatched. The CDR3 DNA is TGTGCCAGCAGCCTTAGCGGGAGTGGCTCCTACGAGCAGTACTTC. Translation gives CASSLSGSGSYEQYF.

The gene calls are TRBV27 and TRBJ1-2, with D perhaps TRBD1 (6 bases). The germline V and J ends were trimmed by 5 bases and 6 bases, with 16 bases remaining between them. This CDR3 comprises 14 residues. Germline values: CDR1 MNHEY, CDR2 SMNVEV (reference sequence). The CDR3 loop is CASSPLQGGDGYTF. CDR3 nucleotide sequence: TGTGCCAGCAGTCCCCTACAGGGCGGCGATGGCTACACCTTC.

The chain recombines TRBV15 with TRBJ2-2, with D unresolved. The V end was cut by 8 bases, the J end by 10 bases, with 20 bases between. CDR1 is LNHNV and CDR2 is YYDKDF in the germline V gene (reference sequence). CDR3 size: 14 residues. CDR3 residues: CATGVRASITELFF. The CDR3 DNA follows: TGTGCCACCGGGGTACGGGCGTCTATCACGGAGCTGTTTTTT. The whole variable domain, remainder taken from reference TRBV15 and TRBJ2-2, is DAMVIQNPRYQVTQFGKPVTLSCSQTLNHNVMYWYQQKSSQAPKLLFHYYDKDFNNEADTPDNFQSRRPNTSFCFLDIRSPGLGDTAMYLCATGVRASITELFFGEGSRLTVL.

Here the CDR3 DNA reads TGTGCCAGTAGTCCTTGGGAACGGAATGAAGCTTTCTTT. It codes for CASSPWERNEAFF. The V and J genes are TRBV19 and TRBJ1-1, with unresolved D. V was trimmed by 5 bases and J by 7 bases, leaving 14 bases between them. The CDR3 is made up of 13 amino acids. The germline CDR1 and CDR2 sequences are LNHDA and SQIVND (reference sequence).

The chain employs TRBV6-5 and TRBJ2-3; D gene unclear. The CDR3 runs to 14 residues. Germline V CDR1 and CDR2: MNHEY, SVGAGI. The germline V and J ends were trimmed by 0 bases and 0 bases, with 4 bases remaining between them. CDR3 in amino acids: CASSYSVSTDTQYF. The CDR3 coding sequence is TGTGCCAGCAGTTACTCTGTTAGCACAGATACGCAGTATTTT.

Notes on this clonotype: Mismatch with germline at one junction end may stem from a read error. The chain joins TRBV6-2 or TRBV6-3 to TRBJ2-7; 11 positions agree with TRBD1. Germline CDR1 MNHEY, CDR2 SVGEGT. CDR3 length: 15 residues. CDR3 loop: CVSRPGTGGVYEQYF. The CDR3 DNA reads as TGTGTCAGCAGACCCGGGACAGGGGGTGTCTACGAGCAGTACTTC.

This chain uses TRBV29-1 with TRBJ2-7; 7 nucleotides align to TRBD1. The germline V gene has CDR1 SQVTM and CDR2 ANQGSEA. The V and J ends lost 6 bases and 2 bases, in that order; junction bases with no gene match: 7. This CDR3 spans 13 amino acids. The CDR3 DNA reads TGCAGCGTGAAAGGGGGCAATGCCTACGAGCAGTACTTC. It specifies CSVKGGNAYEQYF.

This chain connects TRBV5-5 to TRBJ1-1, with D possibly being TRBD1 (6 bases). Germline CDR1 is SGHKS and CDR2 is YYEKEE (reference sequence). This CDR3 has 15 amino acids. Between the trimmed V and J ends, which lost 0 bases and 5 bases, there was a span of 14 bases. CDR3 sequence (DNA): TGTGCCAGCAGCTTGGCCCCGGGGGCGAGTACTGAAGCTTTCTTT. It codes for CASSLAPGASTEAFF.

The chain is built from TRBV19 and TRBJ2-7, with D possibly matching TRBD1 (6 bases). The CDR3 is made up of 13 amino acids. Germline loops: CDR1 LNHDA, CDR2 SQIVND (reference sequence). V was cut by 4 bases and J by 2 bases, with 9 bases left in between. Here the CDR3 reads CASSNRAPYEQYF. In nucleotides, the CDR3 is TGTGCCAGTAGTAACAGGGCACCCTACGAGCAGTACTTC.

The chain carries TRBV30 and TRBJ2-7; a possible D gene is TRBD1 (6 bases). V shed 0 bases and J shed 6 bases, with 15 bases lying between them. The CDR3 has 14 residues. Germline-derived CDR1 and CDR2 are GTSNPN and SVGIG (reference sequence). The CDR3 loop is CAWSVGQGLGEQYF. The CDR3 DNA follows: TGTGCCTGGAGTGTAGGGCAGGGGTTGGGCGAGCAGTACTTC.

The genes are TRBV19 and TRBJ1-1; D ambiguous. Trimming left V 1 base short and J 0 bases short, with 9 bases between. Germline V gene lookup returns CDR1 LNHDA and CDR2 SQIVND (reference sequence). There are 15 residues in the CDR3. The chain's CDR3 is CASSIVLPMNTEAFF. The DNA of the CDR3 is TGTGCCAGTAGTATAGTCCTGCCGATGAACACTGAAGCTTTCTTT.

This clonotype appeared a single time. The chain has TRBV12-5 and TRBJ1-2, with D perhaps TRBD1 (6 bases). Trimming left V 7 bases short and J 10 bases short, with 19 bases between. Germline V gene data show CDR1 as LGHNT and CDR2 as FRNRAP. The CDR3 consists of 13 residues. CDR3: CASAYPDSNIYTF. The CDR3 bases are TGTGCTAGTGCCTACCCGGACAGCAATATCTACACCTTC.

The V call is TRBV6-5, the J call TRBJ2-5; TRBD1 agrees at 12 bases. Trimming took 2 bases from V and 4 from J; bases not matched to a gene: 2. The CDR3 contains 15 residues. The germline gives CDR1 MNHEY, CDR2 SVGAGI. The CDR3 loop reads CASSYGTGGRETQYF. The CDR3 nucleotides read TGTGCCAGCAGTTACGGGACAGGGGGCAGAGAGACCCAGTACTTC.

J is TRBJ1-5 and V is TRBV6-5; no reliable D call. The germline V gene has CDR1 MNHEY and CDR2 SVGAGI. The CDR3 runs to 14 residues. The V end was cut by 0 bases, the J end by 3 bases, with 6 bases between. The CDR3 coding sequence is TGTGCCAGCAGTTACTCGAAGGCCAATCAGCCCCAGCATTTT. This gives the protein CASSYSKANQPQHF.

The chain recombines TRBV18 with TRBJ2-7; 10 positions match TRBD1. With 3 bases clipped from V and 0 bases from J, the junction kept 8 bases outside the gene matches. The V gene's germline CDR1 is KGHSH and CDR2 LQKENI. This CDR3 is built from 17 residues. The CDR3 bases are TGTGCCAGCTCACCTACCCCGGGACAGGGGATCTCCTACGAGCAGTACTTC. This sequence encodes CASSPTPGQGISYEQYF.

The rearrangement links TRBV6-5 to TRBJ2-1, with 9 bases identical to TRBD2. There are 15 residues in the CDR3. V lost 5 bases and J lost 4; bases outside the gene matches: 6. Per the germline V gene, CDR1 is MNHEY and CDR2 is SVGAGI. The CDR3 sequence is CASSAGLAGYNEQFF. The CDR3 bases are TGTGCCAGCAGTGCGGGACTAGCAGGGTACAATGAGCAGTTCTTC.

V gene TRBV27 combines with J gene TRBJ1-1; 8 bases line up with TRBD1. The trim removed 6 bases at V and 6 bases at J, leaving 18 bases unmatched. This CDR3 spans 17 amino acids. Germline CDR1 and CDR2: MNHEY and SMNVEV (reference sequence). As DNA, the CDR3 is TGTGCCAGCAGCTCTAGCAAGACAGGGGCGCTTGTGGCTGAAGCTTTCTTT. Its protein product is CASSSSKTGALVAEAFF.